This T cell receptor (beta chain) was sequenced for a study of cytomegalovirus exposure and HLA in healthy donors. Study summary: Across some 400 genotyped donors, approximately 80% landed in the Caucasian-associated ancestry cluster.

The sample holds many counts of this clone. CDR1 and CDR2 from the germline V gene are SGHNT and YYREEE (reference sequence). The CDR3 covers 18 residues. Unmatched junction bases numbered 9, after V lost 1 base and J lost 3 bases. Amplification used 60 Vbeta primers and 13 Jbeta primers. The protocol was immunoSEQ multiplex PCR, while the TCRdb copy is restricted to in-frame clones and leaves out a portion. In the table there are 150,000 to 200,000 clones, just under 80% of which are singletons. This receptor was identified in a woman younger than 45 in good health and CMV-seropositive. The chain links TRBV5-4 to TRBJ2-1; TRBD2 matches 11 bases. The sample comprised PBMCs. In DNA form, the CDR3 reads TGTGCCAGCAGCTTGTGGTCTAGCGGGAGGCCGATCTACAATGAGCAGTTCTTC. This codes for CASSLWSSGRPIYNEQFF. The variable domain in full, completed from reference TRBV5-4 and TRBJ2-1, reads ETGVTQSPTHLIKTRGQQVTLRCSSQSGHNTVSWYQQALGQGPQFIFQYYREEENGRGNFPPRFSGLQFPNYSSELNVNALELDDSALYLCASSLWSSGRPIYNEQFFGPGTRLTVL.